This TCR beta chain was sequenced during a study of shared clonotypes between healthy human individuals. Findings and limits, study-wide: Rarefaction revealed incomplete sorted-subset sequencing despite large depth.

Libraries were prepared by immunoSEQ multiplex PCR; TCRdb keeps only in-frame clonotypes and omits some of them. Of 2 million to 3 million clones in the sample, approximately 93% were seen once. The CDR3 consists of 17 residues. Germline V lookup: CDR1 LGHNA, CDR2 YSLEER. V was pared by 0 bases and J by 2 bases, with 7 bases of the junction left unmatched. Comment on this clone: Antigen: not known.

CD45RA+ naive and CD45RA-negative memory subsets were separated from CD4+ cells. This clonotype originated in a young man in good health. Some clones in this sample may be carry-over from other donors' samples. Sample: naive CD4+ T cells from PBMCs. As to subset: CD45RA+ positively selected. The V gene is TRBV4-3, the J gene TRBJ2-3, with 8 positions matching TRBD2. CDR3 DNA: TGCGCCAGCAGCCAAGACCTGGCGGGAGGCCCCACAGATACGCAGTATTTT. Translated: CASSQDLAGGPTDTQYF.